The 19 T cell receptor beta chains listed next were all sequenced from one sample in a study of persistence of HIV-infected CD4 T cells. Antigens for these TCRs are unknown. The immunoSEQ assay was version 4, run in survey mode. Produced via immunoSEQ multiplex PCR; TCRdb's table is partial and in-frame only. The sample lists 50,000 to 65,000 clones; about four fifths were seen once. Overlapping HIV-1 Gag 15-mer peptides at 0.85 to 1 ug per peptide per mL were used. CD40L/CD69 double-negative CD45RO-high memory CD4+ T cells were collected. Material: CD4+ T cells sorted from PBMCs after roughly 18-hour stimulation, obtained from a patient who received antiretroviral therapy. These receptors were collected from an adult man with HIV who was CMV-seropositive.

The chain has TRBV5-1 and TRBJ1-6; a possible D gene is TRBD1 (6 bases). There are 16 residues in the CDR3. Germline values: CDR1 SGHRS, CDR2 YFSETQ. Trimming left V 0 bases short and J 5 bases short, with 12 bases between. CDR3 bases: TGCGCCAGCAGCTTGGCGGGGGGGCAGAATAATTCACCCCTCCACTTT. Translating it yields CASSLAGGQNNSPLHF. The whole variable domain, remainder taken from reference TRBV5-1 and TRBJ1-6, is KAGVTQTPRYLIKTRGQQVTLSCSPISGHRSVSWYQQTPGQGLQFLFEYFSETQRNKGNFPGRFSGRQFSNSRSEMNVSTLELGDSALYLCASSLAGGQNNSPLHFGNGTRLTVT.

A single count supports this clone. CDR3 coding DNA: TGCGCCAGTAAGGGGGCAGGGGGTGAAAAACTGTTTTTT. Translating gives CASKGAGGEKLFF. The chain uses TRBV4-1 and TRBJ1-4, with 7 bases matching TRBD1. This CDR3 is built from 13 residues. The junction had 8 bases not matched to a gene; V was cut back by 9 bases and J by 7 bases. Germline CDR1 and CDR2: MGHRA and YSYEKL.

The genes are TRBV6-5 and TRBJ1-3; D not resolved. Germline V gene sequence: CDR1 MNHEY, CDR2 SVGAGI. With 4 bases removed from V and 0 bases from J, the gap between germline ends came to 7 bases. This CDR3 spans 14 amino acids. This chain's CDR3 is CASSSPTSGNTIYF. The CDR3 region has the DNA TGTGCCAGCAGTTCGCCCACCTCTGGAAACACCATATATTTT.

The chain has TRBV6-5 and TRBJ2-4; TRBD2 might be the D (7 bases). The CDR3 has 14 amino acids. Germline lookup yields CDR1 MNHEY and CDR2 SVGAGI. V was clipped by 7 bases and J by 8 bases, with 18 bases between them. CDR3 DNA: TGTGCCAGCACCGGGGGGCAGGGGATGGACATTCAGTACTTC. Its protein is CASTGGQGMDIQYF.

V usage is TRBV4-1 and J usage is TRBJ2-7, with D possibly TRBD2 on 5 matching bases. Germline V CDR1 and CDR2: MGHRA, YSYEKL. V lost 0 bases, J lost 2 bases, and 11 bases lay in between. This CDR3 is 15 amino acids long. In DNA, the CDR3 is TGCGCCAGCAGCCAAGACGGAGGCAGAGCCTACGAGCAGTACTTC. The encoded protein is CASSQDGGRAYEQYF.

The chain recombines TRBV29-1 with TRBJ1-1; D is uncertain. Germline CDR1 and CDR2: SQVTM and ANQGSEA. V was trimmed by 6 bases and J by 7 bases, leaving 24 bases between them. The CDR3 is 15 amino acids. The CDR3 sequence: CSVPPVDFTRIEAFF. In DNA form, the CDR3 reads TGCAGCGTACCCCCCGTTGACTTCACCCGAATTGAAGCTTTCTTT.

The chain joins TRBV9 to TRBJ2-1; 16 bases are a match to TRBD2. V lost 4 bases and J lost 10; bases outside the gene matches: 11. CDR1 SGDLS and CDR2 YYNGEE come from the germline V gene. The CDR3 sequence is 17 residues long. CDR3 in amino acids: CASSPGLGTSGGGEQFF. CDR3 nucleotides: TGTGCCAGCAGCCCAGGCCTTGGGACTAGCGGGGGGGGAGAGCAGTTCTTC.

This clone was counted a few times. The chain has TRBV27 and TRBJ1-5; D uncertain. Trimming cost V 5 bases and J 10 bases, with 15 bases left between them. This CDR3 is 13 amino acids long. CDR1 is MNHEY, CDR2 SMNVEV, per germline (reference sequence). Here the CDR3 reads CASSVNSLSPQHF. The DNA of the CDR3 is TGTGCCAGCAGTGTCAACAGCCTTTCCCCCCAGCATTTT.

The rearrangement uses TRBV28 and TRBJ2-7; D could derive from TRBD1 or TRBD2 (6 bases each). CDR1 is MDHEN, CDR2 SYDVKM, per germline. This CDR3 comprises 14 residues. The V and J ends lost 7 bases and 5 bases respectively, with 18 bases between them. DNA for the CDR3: TGTGCCAGCACCCCTACTAGGGGGGCCCACGAGCAGTACTTC. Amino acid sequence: CASTPTRGAHEQYF.

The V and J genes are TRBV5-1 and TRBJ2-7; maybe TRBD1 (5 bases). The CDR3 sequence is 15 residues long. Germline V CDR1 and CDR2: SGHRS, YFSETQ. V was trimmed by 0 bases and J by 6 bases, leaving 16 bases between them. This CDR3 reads CASSLVGRGLGEQYF. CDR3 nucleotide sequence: TGCGCCAGCAGCTTGGTTGGTAGGGGCCTAGGCGAGCAGTACTTC.

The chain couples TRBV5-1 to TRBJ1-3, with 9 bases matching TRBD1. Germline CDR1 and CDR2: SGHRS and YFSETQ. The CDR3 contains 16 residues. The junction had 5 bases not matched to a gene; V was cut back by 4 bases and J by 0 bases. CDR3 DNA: TGCGCCAGCAGCCCTGGACAGGGGCCCTCTGGAAACACCATATATTTT. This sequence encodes CASSPGQGPSGNTIYF.

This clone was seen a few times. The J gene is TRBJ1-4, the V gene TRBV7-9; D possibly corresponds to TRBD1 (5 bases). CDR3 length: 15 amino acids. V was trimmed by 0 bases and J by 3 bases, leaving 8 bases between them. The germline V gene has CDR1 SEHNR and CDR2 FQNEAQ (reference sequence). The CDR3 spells CASSLAGQANEKLFF. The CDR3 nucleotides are TGTGCCAGCAGCTTAGCGGGGCAGGCTAATGAAAAACTGTTTTTT.

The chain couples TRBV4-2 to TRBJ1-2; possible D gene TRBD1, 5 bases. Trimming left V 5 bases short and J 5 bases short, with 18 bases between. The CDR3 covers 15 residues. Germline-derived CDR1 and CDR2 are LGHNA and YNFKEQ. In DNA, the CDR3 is TGTGCCAGCAGCAACCTCGGGGGGGAGATTTATGGCTACACCTTC. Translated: CASSNLGGEIYGYTF.

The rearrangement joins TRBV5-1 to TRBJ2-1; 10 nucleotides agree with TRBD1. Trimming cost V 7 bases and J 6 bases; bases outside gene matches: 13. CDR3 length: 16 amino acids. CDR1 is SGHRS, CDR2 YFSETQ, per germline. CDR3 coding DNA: TGCGCCAGCGGGTCCCGGACAGGGGGTAATGGCAATGAGCAGTTCTTC. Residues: CASGSRTGGNGNEQFF.

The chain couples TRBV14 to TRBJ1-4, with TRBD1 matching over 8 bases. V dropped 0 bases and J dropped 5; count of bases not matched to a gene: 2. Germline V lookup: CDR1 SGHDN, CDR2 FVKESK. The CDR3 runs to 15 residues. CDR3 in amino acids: CASSQERTGNEKLFF. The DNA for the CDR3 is TGTGCCAGCAGCCAAGAGAGGACAGGGAATGAAAAACTGTTTTTT.

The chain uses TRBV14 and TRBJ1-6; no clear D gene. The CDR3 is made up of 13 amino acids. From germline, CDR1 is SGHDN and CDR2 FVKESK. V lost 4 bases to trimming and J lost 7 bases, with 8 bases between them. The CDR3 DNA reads TGTGCCAGCAGCCGGGGAGGGAATTCACCCCTCCACTTT. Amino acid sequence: CASSRGGNSPLHF. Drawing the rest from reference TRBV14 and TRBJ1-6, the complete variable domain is EAGVTQFPSHSVIEKGQTVTLRCDPISGHDNLYWYRRVMGKEIKFLLHFVKESKQDESGMPNNRFLAERTGGTYSTLKVQPAELEDSGVYFCASSRGGNSPLHFGNGTRLTVT.

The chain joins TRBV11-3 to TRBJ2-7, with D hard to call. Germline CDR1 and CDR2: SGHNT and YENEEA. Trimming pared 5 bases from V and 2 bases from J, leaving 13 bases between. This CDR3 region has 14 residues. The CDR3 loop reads CASSPKEPPYEQYF. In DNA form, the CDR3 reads TGTGCCAGCAGCCCCAAGGAGCCTCCCTACGAGCAGTACTTC.

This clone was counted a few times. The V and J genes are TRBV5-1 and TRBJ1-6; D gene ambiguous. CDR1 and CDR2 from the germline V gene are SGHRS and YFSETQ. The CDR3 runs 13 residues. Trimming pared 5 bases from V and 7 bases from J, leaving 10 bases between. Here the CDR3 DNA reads TGCGCCAGCAGTGAAGCCGTCAATTCACCCCTCCACTTT. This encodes CASSEAVNSPLHF.

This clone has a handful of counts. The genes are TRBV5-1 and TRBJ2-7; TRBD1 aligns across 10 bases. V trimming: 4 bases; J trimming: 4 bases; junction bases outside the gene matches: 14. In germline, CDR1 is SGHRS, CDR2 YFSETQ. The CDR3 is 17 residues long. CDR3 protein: CASSIVPGQGQGYEQYF. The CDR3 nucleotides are TGCGCCAGCAGCATTGTCCCGGGACAGGGGCAGGGGTACGAGCAGTACTTC.